This record looks at one T cell receptor (beta chain) sequence and its context. The antigen remains undetermined. A TCRbeta library incorporating unique molecular identifiers was prepared. Each CDR3 protein gets one entry after TCRdb re-called the PCR reads with MiXCR. The table lists about 300,000 distinct CDR3 sequences, over 7% of them singletons. The data belong to a study of T-cell reconstitution after alpha-beta-depleted transplantation in children. Broader study findings: Surviving thymic progenitors and recipient T cells were the source of high TCRbeta diversity at day 60 in some patients. By about two months after transplant, alpha-beta T cells reportedly arose from several hundred graft clones that had expanded. The authors attributed T-cell counts and diversity one year after transplant mostly to newly produced T cells.

V shed 11 bases and J shed 4 bases, with 12 bases lying between them. The CDR3 extends over 12 amino acids. CDR1 and CDR2 (germline): SGHVT, SQSDAQ. The specimen was peripheral blood, collected 360 days after TCRalphabeta/CD19-depleted stem cell transplant. The TCR originated in a female patient aged 2-10 years who had a stem cell transplant for Fanconi anemia, so the T cells may come from the graft donor. V and J are TRBV7-4 and TRBJ1-5; D is undetermined. CDR3 DNA sequence: TGTGCCGTCATCGGGCGGAATCAGCCCCAGCATTTT. It codes for CAVIGRNQPQHF.